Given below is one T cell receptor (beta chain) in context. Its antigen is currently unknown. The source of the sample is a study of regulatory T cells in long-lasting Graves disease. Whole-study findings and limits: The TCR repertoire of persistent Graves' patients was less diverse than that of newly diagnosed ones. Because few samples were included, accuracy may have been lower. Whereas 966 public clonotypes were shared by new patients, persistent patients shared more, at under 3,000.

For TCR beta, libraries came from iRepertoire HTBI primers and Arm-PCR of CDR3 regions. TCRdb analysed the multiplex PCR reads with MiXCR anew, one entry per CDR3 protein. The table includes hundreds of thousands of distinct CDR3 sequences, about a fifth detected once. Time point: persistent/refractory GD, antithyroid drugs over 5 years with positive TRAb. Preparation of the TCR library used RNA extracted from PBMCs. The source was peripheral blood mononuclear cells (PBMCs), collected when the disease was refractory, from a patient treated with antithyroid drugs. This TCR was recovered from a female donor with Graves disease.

The CDR3, as DNA: TGCGCCAGCAGCCAAGGGCAACGGCCCTACAATGAGCAGTTCTTC. This translates into CASSQGQRPYNEQFF. The genes are TRBV4-3 and TRBJ2-1; the D is unclear. Germline CDR1 LGHNA, CDR2 YSLEER. Trimming pared 1 base from V and 2 bases from J, leaving 9 bases between. This CDR3 comprises 15 residues.